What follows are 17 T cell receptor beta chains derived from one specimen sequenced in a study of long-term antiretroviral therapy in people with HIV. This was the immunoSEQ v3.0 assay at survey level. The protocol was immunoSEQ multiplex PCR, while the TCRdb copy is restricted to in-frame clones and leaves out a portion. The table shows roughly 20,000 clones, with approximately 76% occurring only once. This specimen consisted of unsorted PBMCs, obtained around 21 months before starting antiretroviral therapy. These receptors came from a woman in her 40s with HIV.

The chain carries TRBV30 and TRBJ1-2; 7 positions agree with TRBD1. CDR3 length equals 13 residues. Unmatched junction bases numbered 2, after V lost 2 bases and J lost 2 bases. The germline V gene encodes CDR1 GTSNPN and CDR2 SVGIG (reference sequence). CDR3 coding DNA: TGTGCCTGGAGTTTACAGGGGAACTATGGCTACACCTTC. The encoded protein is CAWSLQGNYGYTF.

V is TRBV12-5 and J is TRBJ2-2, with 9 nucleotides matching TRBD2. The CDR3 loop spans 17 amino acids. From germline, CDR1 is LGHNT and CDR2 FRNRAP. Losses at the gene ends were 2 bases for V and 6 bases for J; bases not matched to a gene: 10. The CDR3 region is CASGLPSGKKPAGELFF. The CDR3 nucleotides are TGTGCTAGTGGTTTGCCTAGCGGGAAAAAACCAGCCGGGGAGCTGTTTTTT.

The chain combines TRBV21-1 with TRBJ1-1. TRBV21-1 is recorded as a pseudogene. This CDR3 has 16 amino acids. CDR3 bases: TGTGCCAGCAGCGAGCAGGGGAGGGCAATGAACACTGAAGCTTTCTTT. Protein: CASSEQGRAMNTEAFF.

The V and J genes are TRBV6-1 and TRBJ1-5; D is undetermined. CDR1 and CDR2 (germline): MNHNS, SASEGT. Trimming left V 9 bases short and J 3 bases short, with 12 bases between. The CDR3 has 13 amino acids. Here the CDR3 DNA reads TGTGCCAGTAGGCGGGGTAACAATCAGCCCCAGCATTTT. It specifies CASRRGNNQPQHF.

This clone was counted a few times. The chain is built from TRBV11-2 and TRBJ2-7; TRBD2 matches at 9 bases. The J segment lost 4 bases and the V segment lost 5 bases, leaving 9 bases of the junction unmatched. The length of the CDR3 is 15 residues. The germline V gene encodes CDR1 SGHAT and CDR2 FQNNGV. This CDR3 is CASSALLRGGYEQYF. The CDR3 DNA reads TGTGCCAGCAGCGCCCTCCTGCGGGGGGGGTACGAGCAGTACTTC.

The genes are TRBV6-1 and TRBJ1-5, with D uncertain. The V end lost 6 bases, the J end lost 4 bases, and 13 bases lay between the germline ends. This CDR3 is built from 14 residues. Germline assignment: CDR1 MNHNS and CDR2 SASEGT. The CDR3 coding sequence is TGTGCCAGCAGCTGGACCGACGAAAATCAGCCCCAGCATTTT. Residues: CASSWTDENQPQHF.

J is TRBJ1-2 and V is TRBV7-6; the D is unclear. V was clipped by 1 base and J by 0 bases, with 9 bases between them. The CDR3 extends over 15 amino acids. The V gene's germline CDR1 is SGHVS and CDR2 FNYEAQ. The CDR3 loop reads CASSLGASTNYGYTF. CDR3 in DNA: TGTGCCAGCAGCTTAGGTGCGAGTACTAACTATGGCTACACCTTC. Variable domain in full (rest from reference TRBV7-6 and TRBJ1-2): GAGVSQSPRYKVTKRGQDVALRCDPISGHVSLYWYRQALGQGPEFLTYFNYEAQQDKSGLPNDRFSAERPEGSISTLTIQRTEQRDSAMYRCASSLGASTNYGYTFGSGTRLTVV.

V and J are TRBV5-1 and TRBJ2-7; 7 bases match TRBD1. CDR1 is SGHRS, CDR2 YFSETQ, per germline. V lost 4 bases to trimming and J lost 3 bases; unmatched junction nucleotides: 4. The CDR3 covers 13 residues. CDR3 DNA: TGCGCCAGCAGCGGACAGGTTATCTACGAGCAGTACTTC. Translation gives CASSGQVIYEQYF.

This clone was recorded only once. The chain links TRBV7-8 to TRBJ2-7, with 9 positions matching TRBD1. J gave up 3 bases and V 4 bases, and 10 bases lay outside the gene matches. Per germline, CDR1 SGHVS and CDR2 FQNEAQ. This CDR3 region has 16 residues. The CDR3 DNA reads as TGTGCCAGCAGCTCCGGGACAGGGTTAGAGGGCTACGAGCAGTACTTC. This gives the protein CASSSGTGLEGYEQYF.

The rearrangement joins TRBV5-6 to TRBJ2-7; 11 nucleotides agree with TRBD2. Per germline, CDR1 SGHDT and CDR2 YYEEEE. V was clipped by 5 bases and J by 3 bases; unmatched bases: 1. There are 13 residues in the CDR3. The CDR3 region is CASRGTSGYEQYF. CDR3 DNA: TGTGCCAGCAGGGGGACTAGCGGCTACGAGCAGTACTTC.

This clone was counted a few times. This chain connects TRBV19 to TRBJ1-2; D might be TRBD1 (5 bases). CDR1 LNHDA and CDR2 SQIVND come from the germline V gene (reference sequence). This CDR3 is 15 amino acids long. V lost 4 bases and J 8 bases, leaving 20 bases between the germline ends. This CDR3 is CASSTPGRTLGGYTF. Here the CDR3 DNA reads TGTGCCAGTAGTACCCCGGGACGAACCCTGGGCGGCTACACCTTC.

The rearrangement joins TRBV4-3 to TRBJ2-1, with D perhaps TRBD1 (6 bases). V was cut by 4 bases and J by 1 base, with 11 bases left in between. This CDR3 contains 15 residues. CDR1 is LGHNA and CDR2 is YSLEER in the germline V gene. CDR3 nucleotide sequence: TGCGCCAGCAGCCCAGGGACAATTTCCTACAATGAGCAGTTCTTC. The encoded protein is CASSPGTISYNEQFF.

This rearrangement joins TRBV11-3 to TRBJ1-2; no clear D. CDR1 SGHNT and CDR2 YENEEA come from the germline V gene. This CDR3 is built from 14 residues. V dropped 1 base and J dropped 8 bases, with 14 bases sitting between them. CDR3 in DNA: TGTGCCAGCAGCTTAGCGGCGGACCGTGACGGCTACACCTTC. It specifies CASSLAADRDGYTF.

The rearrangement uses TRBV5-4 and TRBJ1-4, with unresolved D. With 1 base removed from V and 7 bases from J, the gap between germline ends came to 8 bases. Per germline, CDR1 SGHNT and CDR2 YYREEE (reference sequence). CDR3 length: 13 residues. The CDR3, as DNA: TGTGCCAGCAGCTTGCGGGGATCTGAAAAACTGTTTTTT. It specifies CASSLRGSEKLFF.

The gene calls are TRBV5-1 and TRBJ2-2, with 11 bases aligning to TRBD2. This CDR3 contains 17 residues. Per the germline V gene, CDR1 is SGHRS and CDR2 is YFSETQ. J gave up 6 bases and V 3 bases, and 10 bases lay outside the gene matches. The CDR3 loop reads CASSWASGGFNPGELFF. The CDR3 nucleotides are TGCGCCAGCAGCTGGGCTAGCGGGGGGTTCAACCCCGGGGAGCTGTTTTTT. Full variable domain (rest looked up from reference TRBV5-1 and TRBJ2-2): KAGVTQTPRYLIKTRGQQVTLSCSPISGHRSVSWYQQTPGQGLQFLFEYFSETQRNKGNFPGRFSGRQFSNSRSEMNVSTLELGDSALYLCASSWASGGFNPGELFFGEGSRLTVL.

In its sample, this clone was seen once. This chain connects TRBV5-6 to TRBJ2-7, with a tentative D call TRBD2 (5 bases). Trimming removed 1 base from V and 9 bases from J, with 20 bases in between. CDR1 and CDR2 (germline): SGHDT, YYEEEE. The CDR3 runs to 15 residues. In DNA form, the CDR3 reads TGTGCCAGCAGCTTGTTGGTGCAGGAGGTTAGTGGGCAGTACTTC. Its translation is CASSLLVQEVSGQYF. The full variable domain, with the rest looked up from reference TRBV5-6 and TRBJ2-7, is DAGVTQSPTHLIKTRGQQVTLRCSPKSGHDTVSWYQQALGQGPQFIFQYYEEEERQRGNFPDRFSGHQFPNYSSELNVNALLLGDSALYLCASSLLVQEVSGQYFGPGTRLTVT.

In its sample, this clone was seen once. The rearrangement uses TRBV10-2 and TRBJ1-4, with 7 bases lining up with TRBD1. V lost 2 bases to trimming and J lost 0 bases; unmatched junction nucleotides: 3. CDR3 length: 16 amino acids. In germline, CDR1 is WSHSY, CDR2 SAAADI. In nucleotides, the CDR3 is TGCGCCAGCAGTGAGCGGCAGGGGGCAACTAATGAAAAACTGTTTTTT. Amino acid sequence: CASSERQGATNEKLFF.